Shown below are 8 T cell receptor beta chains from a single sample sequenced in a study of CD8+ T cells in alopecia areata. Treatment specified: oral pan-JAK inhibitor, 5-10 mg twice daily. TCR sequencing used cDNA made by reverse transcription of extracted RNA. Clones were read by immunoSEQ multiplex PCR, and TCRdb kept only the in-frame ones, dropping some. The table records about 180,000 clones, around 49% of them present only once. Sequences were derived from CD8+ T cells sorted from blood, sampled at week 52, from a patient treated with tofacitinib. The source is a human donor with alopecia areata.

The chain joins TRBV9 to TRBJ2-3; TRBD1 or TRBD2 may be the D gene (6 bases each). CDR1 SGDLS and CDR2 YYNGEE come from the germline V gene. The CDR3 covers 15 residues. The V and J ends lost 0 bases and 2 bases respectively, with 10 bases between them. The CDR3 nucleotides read TGTGCCAGCAGCGTAGAGGGGGGCCCCACAGATACGCAGTATTTT. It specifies CASSVEGGPTDTQYF.

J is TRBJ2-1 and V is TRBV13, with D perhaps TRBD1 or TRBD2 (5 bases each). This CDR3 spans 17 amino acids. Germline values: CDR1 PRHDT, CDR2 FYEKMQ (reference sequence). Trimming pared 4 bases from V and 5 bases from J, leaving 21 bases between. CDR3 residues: CASSSTPGTGTHNEQFF. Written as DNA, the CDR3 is TGTGCCAGCAGCTCCACCCCAGGAACGGGGACCCACAATGAGCAGTTCTTC.

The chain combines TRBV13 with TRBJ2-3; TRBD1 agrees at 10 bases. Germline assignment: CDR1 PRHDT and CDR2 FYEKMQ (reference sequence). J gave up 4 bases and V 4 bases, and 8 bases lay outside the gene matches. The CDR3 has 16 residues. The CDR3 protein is CASSSGGQGFADTQYF. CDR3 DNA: TGTGCCAGCAGCTCCGGGGGACAGGGGTTTGCAGATACGCAGTATTTT.

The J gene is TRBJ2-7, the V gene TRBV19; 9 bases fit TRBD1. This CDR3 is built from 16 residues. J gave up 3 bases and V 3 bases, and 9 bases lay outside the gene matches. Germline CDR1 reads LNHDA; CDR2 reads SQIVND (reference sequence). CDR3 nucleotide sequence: TGTGCCAGTAGTATTACAGGGGGCGGCATTGGCTACGAGCAGTACTTC. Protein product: CASSITGGGIGYEQYF.

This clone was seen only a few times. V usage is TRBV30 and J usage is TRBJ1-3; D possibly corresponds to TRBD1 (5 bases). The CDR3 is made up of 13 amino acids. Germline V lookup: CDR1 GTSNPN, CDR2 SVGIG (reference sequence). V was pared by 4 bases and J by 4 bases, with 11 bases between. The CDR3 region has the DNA TGTGCCTGGACTACGGGACGGGGAAACACCATATATTTT. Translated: CAWTTGRGNTIYF.

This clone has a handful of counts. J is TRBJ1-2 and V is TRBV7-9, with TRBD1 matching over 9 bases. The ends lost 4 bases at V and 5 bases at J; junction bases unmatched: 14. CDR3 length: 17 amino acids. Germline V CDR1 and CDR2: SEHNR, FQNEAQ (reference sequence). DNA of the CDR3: TGTGCCAGCAGCTCCCCCGGGACAGGGCTCGCTTGGTATGGCTACACCTTC. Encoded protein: CASSSPGTGLAWYGYTF.

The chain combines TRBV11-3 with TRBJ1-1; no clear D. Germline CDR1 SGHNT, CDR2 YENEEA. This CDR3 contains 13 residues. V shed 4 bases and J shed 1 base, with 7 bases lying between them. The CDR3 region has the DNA TGTGCCAGCAGCTCGATGGGGAACACTGAAGCTTTCTTT. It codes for CASSSMGNTEAFF.

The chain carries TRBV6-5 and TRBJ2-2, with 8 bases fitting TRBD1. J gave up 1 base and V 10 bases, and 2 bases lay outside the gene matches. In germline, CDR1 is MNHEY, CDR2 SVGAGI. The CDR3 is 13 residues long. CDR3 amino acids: CATGTGNTGELFF. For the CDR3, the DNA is TGTGCCACAGGGACAGGGAACACCGGGGAGCTGTTTTTT.